What follows is one T cell receptor (beta chain) and its context. The trim removed 3 bases at V and 6 bases at J, leaving 7 bases unmatched. Germline CDR1 MNHNS, CDR2 SASEGT. The CDR3 consists of 16 residues. The data were produced by immunoSEQ multiplex PCR, yet TCRdb's version contains in-frame clones alone and is incomplete. The top ten clones hold 1.2% to 1.5% of a sample with 950,000 to 1,300,000 clones, around 74% of them seen once. The sample originates from a study of shared clonotypes between healthy human individuals. The source is a man between 18 and 35 years old in good health. Sequenced material: memory CD4+ T cells sorted from blood. Subset in this sample: CD45RA-negative fraction. V is TRBV6-1 and J is TRBJ2-1; 11 bases map to TRBD2. CDR3 sequence (DNA): TGTGCCAGCAGTGAGGCCACTAGCGGGGGATCCAATGAGCAGTTCTTC. It translates to CASSEATSGGSNEQFF.